The present TCR beta chain was sequenced within a study of shared clonotypes between healthy human individuals. Germline V lookup: CDR1 SGHNT, CDR2 YENEEA. This CDR3 contains 14 residues. The V gene lost 5 bases and the J gene lost 0 bases, with 8 bases spanning the gap. Running of the assay took place at deep level. Genomic DNA (from each subset) was split evenly across several immunoSEQ plates. Produced via immunoSEQ multiplex PCR; TCRdb's table is partial and in-frame only. The data hold some 2.4 million clones, with under 95% observed a single time. Material for sequencing was naive CD4+ T cells from PBMCs. Sample subset: CD45RA+ positively selected. The source is a man in his late teens or twenties in good health. Some clones in this sample may be carry-over from other donors' samples. The chain has TRBV11-3 and TRBJ2-1, with D unresolved. The CDR3 loop is CASSAHRSYNEQFF. The CDR3 nucleotides are TGTGCCAGCAGCGCGCACCGCTCCTACAATGAGCAGTTCTTC.